These T cell receptor beta chains were read from a single sample in a study of control samples from healthy donors and cancer patients. The assay was immunoSEQ multiplex PCR, and TCRdb's table has in-frame clones only and misses some. The profile shows about 89,000 clones, 85% of them singletons. Sequencing was done on a sample of blood. These receptors were obtained from a woman aged 40 to 49 in good health. The CDR3 runs from the conserved cysteine through the conserved F or W. A D gene is named only where the DNA matches it firmly. Clone size is not always given. Where it is, it says once, few, many or a class for expanded clones.

clone_size	v_call	j_call	d_call	cdr3_nt	cdr3_aa
few	TRBV18	TRBJ2-3	TRBD2	TGTGCCAGCTCACCACCGGGACTAGCCCCCTCGGATACGCAGTATTTT	CASSPPGLAPSDTQYF
once	TRBV4-3	TRBJ2-5	TRBD2	TGCGCCAGCAGCTTGAGCGGGGGGCGACGAGAGACCCAGTACTTC	CASSLSGGRRETQYF
NA	TRBV24-1	TRBJ2-1	TRBD2	TGTGCCACCAGTGAACGGACTAGCGGGGGCTTCAGCTCCTACAATGAGCAGTTCTTC	CATSERTSGGFSSYNEQFF
NA	TRBV5-1	TRBJ1-4	TRBD1	TGCGCCAGCAGCTTACAGGGGATAAATGAAAAACTGTTTTTT	CASSLQGINEKLFF
NA	TRBV30	TRBJ2-1	NA	TGTGCCTGGAGAGGGGGGTACAATGAGCAGTTCTTC	CAWRGGYNEQFF
NA	TRBV10-3	TRBJ1-1	TRBD1	TGTGCCACCGGAAAGACAGGGGCGGGTGAAGCTTTCTTT	CATGKTGAGEAFF
NA	TRBV6-6	TRBJ1-2	NA	TGTGCCAGCAGTTACTCGCGCAGGGTTCTTGGCTACACCTTC	CASSYSRRVLGYTF
once	TRBV7-2	TRBJ2-3	NA	TGTGCCAGCAGCGCCCGACTACCAGATACGCAGTATTTT	CASSARLPDTQYF
once	TRBV12-3/TRBV12-4	TRBJ2-3	NA	TGTGCCAGCAGCCTCACAGATACGCAGTATTTT	CASSLTDTQYF
NA	TRBV12-3/TRBV12-4	TRBJ2-1	NA	TGTGCCAGCAGCTGGACGGGGGATATCGAGCAGTTCTTC	CASSWTGDIEQFF
NA	TRBV6-2/TRBV6-3	TRBJ1-2	NA	TGTGCCAGCAGTTACGGAATCGGGAACTATGGCTACACCTTC	CASSYGIGNYGYTF
NA	TRBV24-1	TRBJ1-1	TRBD1	TGTGCCACCAGTGGACCGCCGACAGGGGCAATGTGGGACACTGAAGCTTTCTTT	CATSGPPTGAMWDTEAFF
NA	TRBV7-2	TRBJ1-3	NA	TGTGCCAGCAGCTCGCAGCAGGGGAGGTCTGGAAACACCATATATTTT	CASSSQQGRSGNTIYF
few	TRBV30	TRBJ2-7	TRBD1	TGTGCCTGGGGAAAGGACAGGGGTCTCTTCGAGCAGTACTTC	CAWGKDRGLFEQYF
NA	TRBV7-2	TRBJ2-3	TRBD1	TGTGCCAGCAGCCCAGCGGTACAGGGGGCACTCTCGGCAGGAGATACGCAGTATTTT	CASSPAVQGALSAGDTQYF
NA	TRBV4-3	TRBJ1-3	NA	TGCGCCAGCAGCCAAGATCTGTCCGCTTCTGGAAACACCATATATTTT	CASSQDLSASGNTIYF
NA	TRBV7-9	TRBJ2-4	TRBD2	TGTGCCAGCAGCTTACCCTCTGGGAGGGAGAACCACTTC	CASSLPSGRENHF
NA	TRBV5-4	TRBJ2-6	NA	TGTGCCAGCAGCTCCCAAAAGACCATGAGCTCTGGGGCCAACGTCCTGACTTTC	CASSSQKTMSSGANVLTF
NA	TRBV7-2	TRBJ1-2	NA	TGTGCCAGCAGCTTAGCCTACGGCAGGGAGTCCTATGGCTACACCTTC	CASSLAYGRESYGYTF
NA	TRBV7-2	TRBJ2-7	NA	TGTGCCAGCAGCTTAACAGGTTTTAGCTCCTACGAGCAGTACTTC	CASSLTGFSSYEQYF
NA	TRBV6-6	TRBJ2-7	TRBD1	TGTGCCAGCAGAAACGGGCAGGGGGCTTCGTACGAGCAGTACTTC	CASRNGQGASYEQYF
once	TRBV24-1	TRBJ2-2	TRBD2	TGTGCCACCAGTGACCCTGGGGGGGGAAACACCGGGGAGCTGTTTTTT	CATSDPGGGNTGELFF
NA	TRBV15	TRBJ1-1	NA	TGTGCCACCAGCTTTTGGAACACTGAAGCTTTCTTT	CATSFWNTEAFF
NA	TRBV14	TRBJ2-7	NA	TGTGCCAGCAGCCACGGAGTCTCGGCAACCTACGAGCAGTACTTC	CASSHGVSATYEQYF
NA	TRBV19	TRBJ1-5	NA	TGTGCCAGTAGTATGGAGGGTCGCAATCAGCCCCAGCATTTT	CASSMEGRNQPQHF
NA	TRBV3-1/TRBV3-2	TRBJ1-3	NA	TGTGCCAGCAGCCACTTCGGTCCCGGAAACACCATATATTTT	CASSHFGPGNTIYF
few	TRBV21-1	TRBJ2-3	NA	TGTGCCAGCAGCGAGACCCCCGGGGTAGATACGCAGTATTTT	CASSETPGVDTQYF
NA	TRBV6-2/TRBV6-3	TRBJ2-4	TRBD1	TGTGCCAGCAGTTACGGTTCAGGGGGTGACAAAAACATTCAGTACTTC	CASSYGSGGDKNIQYF
once	TRBV28	TRBJ2-7	TRBD1	TGTGCCAGCAGTGGGACAGGGGGGAAGTACGAGCAGTACTTC	CASSGTGGKYEQYF
NA	TRBV19	TRBJ2-7	NA	TGTGCCAGTAGTATAGTAGGGGGATACGAGCAGTACTTC	CASSIVGGYEQYF
NA	TRBV13	TRBJ1-1	TRBD1	TGTGCCAGCAGCTCCACAGGGGCCTGGGTTGGGAACACTGAAGCTTTCTTT	CASSSTGAWVGNTEAFF
NA	TRBV4-1	TRBJ1-5	NA	TGCGCCAGCAGCCATCAGGGTCTTAGGGCAGGGGTCAATCAGCCCCAGCATTTT	CASSHQGLRAGVNQPQHF
once	TRBV24-1	TRBJ2-2	NA	TGTGCCACCAGTGATTTCAACACCGGGGAGCTGTTTTTT	CATSDFNTGELFF
medium-sized	TRBV23-1	TRBJ2-2	TRBD2	TGCGCCAGCGGTATGGGACTAGCGGGGAACAACACCGGGGAGCTGTTTTTT	CASGMGLAGNNTGELFF
NA	TRBV6-2/TRBV6-3	TRBJ1-1	TRBD1	TGTGCCAGCAGTTACGGGGGCGCAGGGGGCACTGAAGCTTTCTTT	CASSYGGAGGTEAFF
NA	TRBV30	TRBJ2-7	NA	TGTGCCTGGTCCAGGGATAGCTCCTACGAGCAGTACTTC	CAWSRDSSYEQYF
NA	TRBV5-5	TRBJ1-2	NA	TGTGCCAGCACCTTGACCGACCTTCCCTATGGCTACACCTTC	CASTLTDLPYGYTF
NA	TRBV2	TRBJ2-3	NA	TGTGCCAGCAGTGAATTTGGGGACACAGATACGCAGTATTTT	CASSEFGDTDTQYF
NA	TRBV19	TRBJ2-6	NA	TGTGCCAGTAGTACCCTATCTGGGGCCAACGTCCTGACTTTC	CASSTLSGANVLTF
few	TRBV12-3/TRBV12-4	TRBJ2-5	NA	TGTGCCAGCACCGCCAGGGGAGAGACCCAGTACTTC	CASTARGETQYF
NA	TRBV7-2	TRBJ2-2	TRBD2	TGTGCCAGCAGCTCGGGACTATCCACCGGGGAGCTGTTTTTT	CASSSGLSTGELFF
NA	TRBV7-6	TRBJ2-2	TRBD2	TGTGCCAGCAGCCCCGGACTAGCGGAATTAACCGGGGAGCTGTTTTTT	CASSPGLAELTGELFF
NA	TRBV24-1	TRBJ2-1	TRBD2	TGTGCCACCAGTGCTAGCGGGTTCAATGAGCAGTTCTTC	CATSASGFNEQFF